The sequence of this T cell receptor beta chain was determined in a study of Tregs in tolerant kidney transplant recipients. Sequencing was performed with immunoSEQ multiplex PCR; in TCRdb, only in-frame clones are kept and a portion is missing. The table has approximately 41,000 clones, around 95% seen once. Remarks on this clone: The target antigen is unknown.

Notes on the study in general: Validation in larger populations is needed because few patients were studied.

Germline V CDR1 and CDR2: SGHRS, YFSETQ. The CDR3 has 14 amino acids. Deletions cut 4 bases from V and 1 base from J, with 11 bases between. V is TRBV5-1 and J is TRBJ1-1, with TRBD1 as a possible D gene (6 bases). The sequencing sample was made of Tregs from blood cultured with allogeneic cells. This receptor was identified in a human donor in good health. The CDR3 loop reads CASSLGHTNTEAFF. Written as DNA, the CDR3 is TGCGCCAGCAGCCTGGGACATACGAACACTGAAGCTTTCTTT. The complete variable domain, with remaining parts taken from reference TRBV5-1 and TRBJ1-1, reads KAGVTQTPRYLIKTRGQQVTLSCSPISGHRSVSWYQQTPGQGLQFLFEYFSETQRNKGNFPGRFSGRQFSNSRSEMNVSTLELGDSALYLCASSLGHTNTEAFFGQGTRLTVV.